This record covers a single T cell receptor beta chain. The data derive from a study of blood T cell repertoires in COVID-19. Overall study context: COVID-19 samples, acute and convalescent, were from the United States, Italy and Spain. PBMCs, B-cell-depleted T cells, or T cells provided the cDNA or gDNA that made up the material.

The V gene's germline CDR1 is MNHNS and CDR2 SASEGT. Trimming removed 3 bases at V and 2 bases at J, with 14 bases between. The CDR3 loop spans 15 amino acids. Original methodology: Estimates of nucleated cell counts were drawn from the amplification of reference gene primers. TCRdb's copy holds only in-frame clones and misses some; the assay was immunoSEQ multiplex PCR. The DNA gave D and trimming, while V, J and clone size come from that table. The sample includes 110,000 to 150,000 clones, around 90% of them seen just once. V and J are TRBV6-1 and TRBJ2-7; tentative D call: TRBD2 (7 bases). The TCR sequence derives from an older man with acute or convalescent COVID-19. The material sequenced was peripheral blood. Here the CDR3 DNA reads TGTGCCAGCAGTGACCAGGGGAGCGGGACCTACGAGCAGTACTTC. Protein product: CASSDQGSGTYEQYF.